This T cell receptor beta chain comes out of a study of prognosis after radiotherapy for stage I lung cancer. Study results and caveats: Reportedly, the usage of TRBV and TRBJ genes was not the same in patients with and without metastases.

CDR1 and CDR2 (germline): SGHRS, YFSETQ. The V and J ends lost 0 bases and 5 bases respectively, with 12 bases between them. This CDR3 has 15 amino acids. This clonotype showed up many times. No antigen is known for it. Multiplex PCR, run in two rounds, amplified TCR beta CDR3 from genomic DNA. The use of primers specific to each TRBV and TRBJ gene characterized first-round PCR. TCRdb called the multiplex PCR reads again in MiXCR, with one record for every CDR3 protein. The table has tens of thousands of distinct CDR3 sequences, about 41% seen once. Specimen: PBMCs, collected before or after stereotactic body radiation therapy (not recorded which). This sequence was found in a donor aged 50 or older with non-small cell lung cancer. This chain connects TRBV5-1 to TRBJ2-1; D possibly uses TRBD1 or TRBD2 (5 bases each). CDR3 sequence reads: CASSLEPGRHNEQFF. Written as DNA, the CDR3 is TGCGCCAGCAGCTTGGAGCCGGGGCGGCACAATGAGCAGTTCTTC. The full variable domain, in which reference TRBV5-1 and TRBJ2-1 provide the parts outside the CDR3, is KAGVTQTPRYLIKTRGQQVTLSCSPISGHRSVSWYQQTPGQGLQFLFEYFSETQRNKGNFPGRFSGRQFSNSRSEMNVSTLELGDSALYLCASSLEPGRHNEQFFGPGTRLTVL.